These 26 T cell receptor beta chains share one sample of origin, sequenced in a study of blood T cell repertoires in COVID-19. TCRdb's table, derived via immunoSEQ multiplex PCR, lists solely in-frame clones and lacks some. The profile shows almost 200,000 clones, roughly 90% of them singletons. Input material: PBMCs or T cells enriched from blood (not recorded which). The source is a woman aged 18-35 years who had recovered from COVID-19.

The chain is built from TRBV7-9 and TRBJ1-1; D gene uncertain. The CDR3 sequence is 12 residues long. Germline CDR1 reads SEHNR; CDR2 reads FQNEAQ (reference sequence). The V end lost 1 base, the J end lost 4 bases, and 4 bases lay between the germline ends. The CDR3 nucleotides read TGTGCCAGCAGCTTAGTTCTCACTGAAGCTTTCTTT. This gives the protein CASSLVLTEAFF. The entire variable domain, with the rest obtained from reference TRBV7-9 and TRBJ1-1, is as follows: DTGVSQNPRHKITKRGQNVTFRCDPISEHNRLYWYRQTLGQGPEFLTYFQNEAQLEKSRLLSDRFSAERPKGSFSTLEIQRTEQGDSAMYLCASSLVLTEAFFGQGTRLTVV.

J is TRBJ1-3 and V is TRBV24-1, with 8 bases lining up with TRBD1. CDR3 size: 15 residues. Germline lookup yields CDR1 KGHDR and CDR2 SFDVKD. J lost 2 bases, V lost 3 bases, and 2 bases had no gene match. The CDR3 DNA is TGTGCCACCAGTGATGAGACAGGGGCTGGAAACACCATATATTTT. This encodes CATSDETGAGNTIYF.

Only one count was recorded for this clone. The J gene is TRBJ1-2, the V gene TRBV27; tentative D call: TRBD1 (5 bases). This CDR3 comprises 17 residues. Germline CDR1 and CDR2: MNHEY and SMNVEV (reference sequence). V was shortened by 6 bases and J by 0 bases, with 20 bases between the two germline ends. The CDR3 nucleotides read TGTGCCAGCAGGGCTGGTCAGGGTGGTGGAACTAACTATGGCTACACCTTC. Amino acids: CASRAGQGGGTNYGYTF.

This clone appeared a few times. The chain has TRBV5-1 and TRBJ2-7; 11 bases match TRBD2. There are 18 residues in the CDR3. The V gene end was trimmed by 0 bases and the J gene end by 2 bases; junction bases not matched to a gene: 10. Germline V gene data show CDR1 as SGHRS and CDR2 as YFSETQ. CDR3 amino acids: CASSLGGSGGAIPYEQYF. In DNA, the CDR3 is TGCGCCAGCAGCTTGGGCGGTAGCGGGGGGGCGATCCCCTACGAGCAGTACTTC.

With respect to this clone: The same CDR3 is also encoded by other DNA sequences in this sample. The chain combines TRBV6-4 with TRBJ2-3; 7 bases line up with TRBD1. V lost 0 bases to trimming and J lost 0 bases; unmatched junction nucleotides: 0. Germline CDR1 MRHNA, CDR2 SNTAGT. This CDR3 spans 15 amino acids. Here the CDR3 DNA reads TGTGCCAGCAGTGACTCAGGGGGCAGCACAGATACGCAGTATTTT. It codes for CASSDSGGSTDTQYF.

The chain employs TRBV6-5 and TRBJ1-4; TRBD1 agrees at 8 bases. V gave up 2 bases and J gave up 7 bases; unmatched junction bases: 0. The CDR3 runs to 13 residues. The germline CDR1 and CDR2 sequences are MNHEY and SVGAGI. The CDR3: CASSYGTGEKLFF. CDR3 in DNA: TGTGCCAGCAGTTACGGGACAGGTGAAAAACTGTTTTTT.

J is TRBJ2-3 and V is TRBV15; D is unresolved. Germline V CDR1 and CDR2: LNHNV, YYDKDF (reference sequence). The CDR3 spans 15 residues. Trimming removed 0 bases from V and 0 bases from J, with 7 bases in between. DNA of the CDR3: TGTGCCACCAGCAGAGAACCCCTAAGCACAGATACGCAGTATTTT. Translating it yields CATSREPLSTDTQYF.

This clone was picked up one time. The V and J genes are TRBV2 and TRBJ1-5, with D maybe TRBD1 (6 bases). Germline CDR1 is SNHLY and CDR2 is FYNNEI. The V gene lost 0 bases and the J gene lost 4 bases, with 13 bases spanning the gap. The CDR3 contains 16 residues. The CDR3 DNA sequence: TGTGCCAGCAGTGAAGCACCCGGACAGAGGAATCAGCCCCAGCATTTT. Amino acid sequence: CASSEAPGQRNQPQHF.

The chain recombines TRBV28 with TRBJ2-5; D call uncertain. Germline V gene sequence: CDR1 MDHEN, CDR2 SYDVKM. This CDR3 comprises 12 residues. Trimming removed 8 bases from V and 5 bases from J, with 12 bases in between. The CDR3 is CASYGSGETQYF. DNA of the CDR3: TGTGCCAGCTACGGGTCCGGGGAGACCCAGTACTTC.

This clone was seen a handful of times. The chain's CDR3 is CASSYPLSGGANTGELFF. The CDR3 region has the DNA TGTGCCAGCAGCTACCCCCTTAGCGGGGGCGCGAACACCGGGGAGCTGTTTTTT. The chain uses TRBV7-9 and TRBJ2-2, with TRBD2 matching over 9 bases. The CDR3 covers 18 residues. Trimming took 4 bases from V and 0 from J; bases not matched to a gene: 9. The germline CDR1 and CDR2 sequences are SEHNR and FQNEAQ (reference sequence).

The J gene is TRBJ2-7, the V gene TRBV7-9, with a tentative D call TRBD2 (7 bases). The CDR3 runs to 15 residues. CDR1 and CDR2 (germline): SEHNR, FQNEAQ (reference sequence). V was pared by 3 bases and J by 1 base, with 13 bases between. CDR3 sequence reads: CASSFSGGLSYEQYF. CDR3 sequence (DNA): TGTGCCAGCAGCTTCTCGGGGGGCTTATCCTACGAGCAGTACTTC.

The chain joins TRBV6-2 or TRBV6-3 to TRBJ1-6, with a tentative D call TRBD1 (5 bases). Germline V gene lookup returns CDR1 MNHEY and CDR2 SVGEGT. The CDR3 covers 17 residues. Between the trimmed V and J ends, which lost 5 bases and 0 bases, there was a span of 14 bases. The CDR3 loop is CASSNGHPSSYNSPLHF. DNA of the CDR3: TGTGCCAGCAGTAACGGACACCCGAGCTCCTATAATTCACCCCTCCACTTT.

The rearrangement links TRBV30 to TRBJ1-1; D gene ambiguous. The CDR3 covers 14 residues. From germline, CDR1 is GTSNPN and CDR2 SVGIG (reference sequence). V dropped 4 bases and J dropped 6 bases, with 18 bases sitting between them. The CDR3: CAWTSREMVAEAFF. The CDR3, as DNA: TGTGCCTGGACGTCGCGAGAAATGGTCGCTGAAGCTTTCTTT.

The chain uses TRBV28 and TRBJ2-1; 7 bases fit TRBD2. This CDR3 contains 15 residues. CDR1 and CDR2 from the germline V gene are MDHEN and SYDVKM. With V trimmed by 2 bases and J by 5 bases, 6 bases remained unmatched. The CDR3 DNA follows: TGTGCCAGCAGTTTAGCTTGGGGGGGAAACAATGAGCAGTTCTTC. This codes for CASSLAWGGNNEQFF.

This rearrangement joins TRBV10-2 to TRBJ1-1; no reliable D call. Germline assignment: CDR1 WSHSY and CDR2 SAAADI. Trimming shortened V by 1 base and J by 12 bases, and 15 bases separated the two germline ends. CDR3 length: 13 amino acids. The CDR3 DNA follows: TGCGCCAGCAGTGAGTACCGGATGGAGTATCCTTTCTTT. This gives the protein CASSEYRMEYPFF.

V and J are TRBV5-1 and TRBJ2-3; 11 bases fit TRBD2. This CDR3 is 16 amino acids long. Looked up from germline, CDR1 is SGHRS and CDR2 is YFSETQ. With 4 bases clipped from V and 5 bases from J, the junction kept 9 bases outside the gene matches. The CDR3: CASSPTSGGAQDTQYF. Written as DNA, the CDR3 is TGCGCCAGCAGCCCTACTAGCGGGGGAGCACAAGATACGCAGTATTTT.

The chain employs TRBV9 and TRBJ1-1, with 9 bases that match TRBD1. This CDR3 region has 15 residues. Germline lookup yields CDR1 SGDLS and CDR2 YYNGEE. V lost 4 bases to trimming and J lost 4 bases; unmatched junction nucleotides: 8. CDR3 residues: CASSPRQGGGTEAFF. For the CDR3, the DNA is TGTGCCAGCAGCCCCCGACAGGGGGGGGGCACTGAAGCTTTCTTT.

The chain joins TRBV18 to TRBJ2-3, with a weak D call TRBD1 (5 bases). Germline V gives CDR1 KGHSH, CDR2 LQKENI. The length of the CDR3 is 15 residues. Trimming removed 3 bases from V and 2 bases from J, with 12 bases in between. CDR3 nucleotide sequence: TGTGCCAGCTCACCTTTCAGGGTTTCCACAGATACGCAGTATTTT. It specifies CASSPFRVSTDTQYF.

The table lists this clone with a count of one. This chain uses TRBV5-5 with TRBJ1-5; tentative D call: TRBD1 (6 bases). Germline CDR1 is SGHKS and CDR2 is YYEKEE (reference sequence). The V gene lost 0 bases and the J gene lost 3 bases, with 10 bases spanning the gap. The CDR3 runs to 15 residues. The CDR3 here is CASSLEQGYNQPQHF. The DNA for the CDR3 is TGTGCCAGCAGCTTGGAACAGGGTTACAATCAGCCCCAGCATTTT. Full variable domain (missing parts from reference TRBV5-5 and TRBJ1-5): DAGVTQSPTHLIKTRGQQVTLRCSPISGHKSVSWYQQVLGQGPQFIFQYYEKEERGRGNFPDRFSARQFPNYSSELNVNALLLGDSALYLCASSLEQGYNQPQHFGDGTRLSIL.

The table lists this clone with a count of one. The rearrangement links TRBV30 to TRBJ2-7; no clear D. The CDR3 loop spans 12 amino acids. Germline-derived CDR1 and CDR2 are GTSNPN and SVGIG (reference sequence). The V and J ends lost 1 base and 0 bases respectively, with 4 bases between them. CDR3 sequence (DNA): TGTGCCTGGAGTGACTACTCCTACGAGCAGTACTTC. This encodes CAWSDYSYEQYF.

This chain links TRBV7-8 with TRBJ1-1; 7 nucleotides align to TRBD1. The J segment lost 5 bases and the V segment lost 4 bases, leaving 7 bases of the junction unmatched. CDR3 size: 14 residues. From germline, CDR1 is SGHVS and CDR2 FQNEAQ. The CDR3 bases are TGTGCCAGCAGCTCCACAGGGGTCGGTACTGAAGCTTTCTTT. Translated, it gives CASSSTGVGTEAFF.

The J gene is TRBJ2-5, the V gene TRBV4-1, with 12 bases that match TRBD2. CDR3 length: 15 amino acids. CDR1 and CDR2 (germline): MGHRA, YSYEKL. V was clipped by 6 bases and J by 5 bases; unmatched bases: 7. The CDR3 bases are TGCGCCAGCAGACAGACTAGCGGGGGAGGGGAGACCCAGTACTTC. The encoded protein is CASRQTSGGGETQYF.

This clone was recorded once. The chain couples TRBV30 to TRBJ1-1; D not resolved. V was shortened by 1 base and J by 2 bases, with 8 bases between the two germline ends. The CDR3 has 13 residues. Per germline, CDR1 GTSNPN and CDR2 SVGIG (reference sequence). The CDR3 region has the DNA TGTGCCTGGAGTGCGGGAAAAAACACTGAAGCTTTCTTT. It yields the protein CAWSAGKNTEAFF.

The chain recombines TRBV5-4 with TRBJ2-3, with 9 bases fitting TRBD2. V trimming: 4 bases; J trimming: 2 bases; junction bases outside the gene matches: 8. CDR1 and CDR2 (germline): SGHNT, YYREEE (reference sequence). This CDR3 comprises 16 residues. The CDR3 region has the DNA TGTGCCAGCAGCGAACCGACTAGCGGACTCACAGATACGCAGTATTTT. Amino acids: CASSEPTSGLTDTQYF.

The chain uses TRBV24-1 and TRBJ2-6, with D possibly being TRBD2 (6 bases). The CDR3 is 19 residues long. The germline CDR1 and CDR2 sequences are KGHDR and SFDVKD. Trimming left V 3 bases short and J 0 bases short, with 17 bases between. CDR3 bases: TGTGCCACCAGTGATGAGGAGGGGAAGGGGAGCTCTGGGGCCAACGTCCTGACTTTC. This encodes CATSDEEGKGSSGANVLTF.

In nucleotides, the CDR3 is TGTGCCAGCTTATCGCTACCCGTGGCAGATACGCAGTATTTT. Translation gives CASLSLPVADTQYF. V gene TRBV2 combines with J gene TRBJ2-3; no firm D call. This CDR3 has 14 amino acids. Germline CDR1 reads SNHLY; CDR2 reads FYNNEI. Trimming cost V 8 bases and J 4 bases, with 16 bases left between them.